The text below deals with one T cell receptor beta chain. Its antigen is not yet known. Per-nucleotide qualities are absent, and no much larger clonotype sits a single base away. This sample stems from a study of T cell responses to AZD1222 COVID-19 vaccine (dated by TCRdb to the early 2020s). Describing the broader study: AZD1222 recipients whose second dose came at about 4 weeks and those whose second dose came at about 12 weeks were combined into one group, since spike-specific TCR depth and breadth did not differ between the two schedules. A total of just over 230 trial participants underwent TCR sequencing, of whom 207 had received two doses of AZD1222 and about 26 had received two doses of the MenACWY control vaccine. Trial participants were enrolled by age into 18-55, 56-69 and 70-plus year subgroups, with about 150, 28 and 57 TCR-sequenced participants respectively.

The V end gives up 5 bases and the J end 6 bases, leaving 9 bases in the junction not matched to a gene. For CDR1 and CDR2, the germline V gene lists MNHEY and SVGAGI. The CDR3 spans 15 residues, from the cysteine through the phenylalanine. The entry retains the CDR3 DNA only, 45 bases that are in frame from base 1. In light of the paper, this sample's time point label describes: baseline before first vaccination. The vaccinee samples were drawn from two UK trials, COV001 and COV002, one of which was a single-blind randomized controlled phase 2/3 trial testing AZD1222 (ChAdOx1 nCoV-19) in healthy adults. Trial participant PBMC samples were collected at day 0 and day 28 after the second dose for TCRbeta chain sequencing. General study outcomes and caveats: In the small 56-69-year group, the increase in depth fell short of significance, most likely because of low power. CD4 TCRs associated with the vaccine covered the entire spike protein, and the dominant responses were in regions 160-218 and 743-854. Participants were mostly white British and included more females than males, and it was suggested by the authors that clonal diversity may have been underestimated. No day 14 peak-response samples were available, so repertoires were characterized only after the peak T cell response. After two AZD1222 doses, spike-specific TCR breadth and depth were significantly higher than at day 0 and than in MenACWY recipients. Epitopes outside the regions mutated in the B.1.351 and B.1.1.7 variants were reportedly recognized by nearly half of the unique spike-specific TCRs. Only five to seven AZD1222 recipients were SARS-CoV-2 seropositive at baseline, limiting conclusions about previously exposed vaccinees.

The CDR3 regions of human TCRbeta chains were subjected to immunosequencing. The paper's data handling went like this. Repertoire TCRs were matched against a reference library of SARS-CoV-2-specific TCRs generated with the MIRA antigen-specificity platform. Breadth meant the fraction of unique TCRs that were SARS-CoV-2-associated, whereas depth meant the fraction of total T cells that were SARS-CoV-2-associated. Using the MIRA data, each spike-specific TCR was assigned both to the spike region to which the TCR was reactive and to a CD4 or CD8 class. Log10-transformed breadth and depth values were compared by one-way ANOVA with Sidak's multiple comparisons tests. The immuneACCESS repertoire file appears here via TCRdb, limited to in-frame rearrangements. These files lack a portion of the clones; in checked studies, under half of the deficit traces to unresolved V genes, and the cause of the others is not known. D and trimming were read from the DNA, whereas the V and J calls and clone size are those reported in that table. The sample has under 140,000 clones on record, roughly 85% of them singletons. The ten largest account for around 3% of the sample.

Recombination joined TRBV6-5 with TRBJ1-4; 7 bases in the middle match TRBD1. This clonotype was obtained from an adult in good health. The specimen was peripheral blood, collected on day 0 of AZD1222 vaccination. In nucleotides, the sequence is TGTGCCAGCAGTCGACAGGGCGGGGAGTATGAAAAACTGTTTTTT. It translates to CASSRQGGEYEKLFF.